Sequencing of this TCR beta chain was carried out in a study of beta chain features in type 1 diabetes. The wider study: Sorted cells from all samples, numbering approximately 100 million, were examined.

What was sequenced were expressed TCRB transcripts, since all of the isolated RNA had been reverse transcribed. The data were produced by immunoSEQ multiplex PCR, yet TCRdb's version contains in-frame clones alone and is incomplete. In the table there are more than 250,000 clones, roughly 22% of which are singletons. The germline V gene has CDR1 SGHNT and CDR2 YYREEE (reference sequence). The CDR3 has 15 residues. V was clipped by 4 bases and J by 7 bases, with 21 bases between them. General observations from the study: When Type 1 diabetes patients were examined, their TCRB CDR3s proved moderately but significantly shorter in all four CD4+ subsets. More deletions and fewer insertions at VDJ junctions were found in patients with type 1 diabetes. It was not settled here whether HLA type affects TCRB rearrangement.

This clone was detected a few times. Its antigen is not known. This TCR derives from a woman aged 40 to 50 with type 1 diabetes. Sequenced sample: naive CD4+ T cells from blood. The chain has TRBV5-4 and TRBJ2-7, with a tentative D call TRBD1 (6 bases). The CDR3 coding sequence is TGTGCCAGCAGCCCCCTGCCCGGGACATGGCAAGAGCAGTACTTC. The encoded protein is CASSPLPGTWQEQYF.